These 25 T cell receptor beta chains were sequenced from one sample in a study of cytomegalovirus exposure and HLA in healthy donors. Primers for the PCR totalled 60 Vbeta and 13 Jbeta. Sequencing was performed with immunoSEQ multiplex PCR; in TCRdb, only in-frame clones are kept and a portion is missing. Among about 110,000 clones, approximately 83% were seen once, and the ten largest hold 1.5% to 2%. The sample comprised PBMCs. All receptors derive from a man aged 35 to 55 in good health and CMV-seronegative.

The rearrangement joins TRBV7-4 to TRBJ1-5; 11 bases match TRBD1. Germline V gene data show CDR1 as SGHVT and CDR2 as SQSDAQ. The CDR3 is made up of 13 amino acids. With 11 bases clipped from V and 5 bases from J, the junction kept 5 bases outside the gene matches. In DNA, the CDR3 is TGTGCCTACCGGGACAGGGGGGATCAGCCCCAGCATTTT. Translating it yields CAYRDRGDQPQHF.

The chain recombines TRBV19 with TRBJ2-3; TRBD2 matches 12 bases. The V gene end was trimmed by 6 bases and the J gene end by 4 bases; junction bases not matched to a gene: 8. From germline, CDR1 is LNHDA and CDR2 SQIVND (reference sequence). CDR3 length: 16 residues. The CDR3 spells CASRRTSGGSADTQYF. CDR3 DNA: TGTGCCAGTAGACGAACTAGCGGGGGGTCCGCAGATACGCAGTATTTT.

CDR3 protein: CSVAGLMNTEAFF. CDR3 DNA sequence: TGCAGCGTAGCCGGACTGATGAACACTGAAGCTTTCTTT. This chain uses TRBV29-1 with TRBJ1-1; D call uncertain. In germline, CDR1 is SQVTM, CDR2 ANQGSEA. V was trimmed by 6 bases and J by 0 bases, leaving 11 bases between them. This CDR3 contains 13 residues.

Note on this clone: This likely comes from a read error, as the CDR3 has no conserved phenylalanine or tryptophan at its end. This rearrangement joins TRBV6-6 to TRBJ1-1; a weak D match, TRBD1 (5 bases). CDR1 and CDR2 (germline): MNHNY, SVGAGI (reference sequence). This CDR3 has 13 residues. Trimming took 4 bases from V and 1 from J, leaving 7 bases between them. The CDR3 nucleotides are TGTGCCAGCAGTTCGAGGGGGAACACTGAAGCTTTCGTT. Its protein is CASSSRGNTEAFV.

This clone was detected once. The genes are TRBV5-1 and TRBJ2-1, with a possible D match to TRBD1 (6 bases). The germline CDR1 and CDR2 sequences are SGHRS and YFSETQ. The CDR3 spans 15 residues. V was clipped by 2 bases and J by 3 bases, with 12 bases between them. The CDR3 spells CASSFYGGFYNEQFF. CDR3 coding DNA: TGCGCCAGCAGCTTTTATGGGGGCTTCTACAATGAGCAGTTCTTC.

The table lists this clone with a count of one. The chain recombines TRBV7-8 with TRBJ2-7, with a weak D call TRBD2 (6 bases). Germline CDR1 is SGHVS and CDR2 is FQNEAQ. Trimming left V 5 bases short and J 6 bases short, with 17 bases between. The CDR3 is 14 residues long. CDR3 loop: CASSLPPGVSEQYF. Written as DNA, the CDR3 is TGTGCCAGCAGCCTCCCTCCGGGGGTTTCCGAGCAGTACTTC.

A few counts support this clone. The DNA of the CDR3 is TGTGCCAGCAGTGAAGATCGTTCCAGGGAGCAGTACTTC. Its translation is CASSEDRSREQYF. The chain couples TRBV6-1 to TRBJ2-7, with D unresolved. The CDR3 has 13 amino acids. The V gene's germline CDR1 is MNHNS and CDR2 SASEGT. The V end was cut by 1 base, the J end by 7 bases, with 11 bases between.

The chain joins TRBV6-1 to TRBJ2-2, with TRBD2 identical over 11 bases. J lost 0 bases, V lost 4 bases, and 10 bases had no gene match. CDR1 and CDR2 from the germline V gene are MNHNS and SASEGT. The CDR3 loop spans 19 amino acids. The CDR3 protein is CASSAETSGVFANTGELFF. The CDR3 bases are TGTGCCAGCAGTGCTGAGACTAGCGGGGTGTTCGCGAACACCGGGGAGCTGTTTTTT.

This clone was seen a handful of times. The chain is built from TRBV19 and TRBJ1-1, with D unclear. Looked up from germline, CDR1 is LNHDA and CDR2 is SQIVND (reference sequence). The CDR3 runs 13 residues. Trimming shortened V by 7 bases and J by 3 bases, and 12 bases separated the two germline ends. CDR3 DNA: TGTGCCAGTACCCTAGTAGGAGACACTGAAGCTTTCTTT. Protein sequence: CASTLVGDTEAFF.

The rearrangement uses TRBV5-6 and TRBJ1-2; the match to TRBD1 covers 7 bases. The CDR3 runs to 16 residues. The germline V gene encodes CDR1 SGHDT and CDR2 YYEEEE. The ends lost 1 base at V and 6 bases at J; junction bases unmatched: 12. The CDR3 nucleotides read TGTGCCAGCAGCTTGCAGGGTTTAGGGGGCATCAATGGCTACACCTTC. Translated, it gives CASSLQGLGGINGYTF.

This chain connects TRBV5-1 to TRBJ2-7; TRBD1 agrees at 7 bases. There are 12 residues in the CDR3. Germline assignment: CDR1 SGHRS and CDR2 YFSETQ. Unmatched junction bases numbered 4, after V lost 3 bases and J lost 7 bases. The CDR3 nucleotides are TGCGCCAGCAGCTGGGACAGAGGAGAGCAGTACTTC. Protein sequence: CASSWDRGEQYF.

The chain uses TRBV5-1 and TRBJ2-5, with 9 bases lining up with TRBD1. CDR3 size: 14 residues. Trimming removed 6 bases from V and 3 bases from J; junction bases left unmatched: 6. Germline loops: CDR1 SGHRS, CDR2 YFSETQ. The CDR3, as DNA: TGCGCCAGCACCCCACAGGGGGCTGAAGAGACCCAGTACTTC. Encoded protein: CASTPQGAEETQYF.

This CDR3 reads CASGDKGSSTGELFF. The CDR3 DNA reads as TGCGCCAGCGGAGATAAGGGGTCGAGCACCGGGGAGCTGTTTTTT. V gene TRBV5-1 combines with J gene TRBJ2-2, with D possibly being TRBD1 (5 bases). Between the trimmed V and J ends, which lost 7 bases and 4 bases, there was a span of 17 bases. Germline values: CDR1 SGHRS, CDR2 YFSETQ. The CDR3 has 15 amino acids.

The chain couples TRBV5-1 to TRBJ1-3; the D gene is possibly TRBD1 (6 bases). Germline CDR1 reads SGHRS; CDR2 reads YFSETQ. V dropped 1 base and J dropped 1 base, with 12 bases sitting between them. The CDR3 runs 16 residues. CDR3 sequence (DNA): TGCGCCAGCAGCTTGACCGCGGGGGCGTCTGGAAACACCATATATTTT. This translates into CASSLTAGASGNTIYF.

The chain combines TRBV15 with TRBJ2-3; no reliable D call. Germline lookup yields CDR1 LNHNV and CDR2 YYDKDF (reference sequence). The CDR3 contains 16 residues. V lost 0 bases to trimming and J lost 0 bases, with 10 bases between them. The CDR3 DNA is TGTGCCACCAGCAGAGATAGAGGCTTTAGCACAGATACGCAGTATTTT. Residues: CATSRDRGFSTDTQYF.

This chain connects TRBV5-8 to TRBJ1-2; 7 bases map to TRBD1. J gave up 7 bases and V 2 bases, and 11 bases lay outside the gene matches. Germline V lookup: CDR1 SGHTS, CDR2 YDEGEE. The CDR3 is 15 amino acids. The CDR3 protein is CASSFWQGGVIGYTF. CDR3 sequence (DNA): TGTGCCAGCAGCTTCTGGCAGGGGGGAGTTATTGGCTACACCTTC.

The chain employs TRBV13 and TRBJ1-1; maybe TRBD1 (6 bases). The germline gives CDR1 PRHDT, CDR2 FYEKMQ (reference sequence). V was cut by 5 bases and J by 0 bases, with 16 bases left in between. There are 16 residues in the CDR3. CDR3 sequence: CASSSSLQGMNTEAFF. CDR3 in DNA: TGTGCCAGCAGCAGCTCGTTACAGGGTATGAACACTGAAGCTTTCTTT.

The rearrangement joins TRBV5-4 to TRBJ2-5; unclear D gene. Germline loops: CDR1 SGHNT, CDR2 YYREEE (reference sequence). The CDR3 runs 12 residues. Trimming cost V 0 bases and J 5 bases, with 5 bases left between them. CDR3 residues: CASSLDGETQYF. The CDR3 DNA reads TGTGCCAGCAGCTTGGACGGGGAGACCCAGTACTTC.

V gene TRBV7-9 combines with J gene TRBJ2-1; tentative D call: TRBD1 (6 bases). The germline gives CDR1 SEHNR, CDR2 FQNEAQ (reference sequence). This CDR3 contains 13 residues. The V gene lost 0 bases and the J gene lost 10 bases, with 10 bases spanning the gap. The CDR3 DNA follows: TGTGCCAGCAGCTTAGCCGTCGGACAGGAGCAGTTCTTC. Amino acids: CASSLAVGQEQFF.

The V gene is TRBV10-3, the J gene TRBJ2-7; the D gene is possibly TRBD1 (6 bases). Germline CDR1 is ENHRY and CDR2 is SYGVKD. Trimming took off 10 bases at V and 0 bases at J, with 16 bases between the two ends. This CDR3 spans 14 amino acids. The CDR3: CANSFDRSSYEQYF. CDR3 nucleotides: TGTGCCAACTCATTTGACAGGAGCTCCTACGAGCAGTACTTC.

The rearrangement links TRBV28 to TRBJ1-1, with D perhaps TRBD1 (5 bases). Germline V lookup: CDR1 MDHEN, CDR2 SYDVKM. V was cut by 2 bases and J by 0 bases, with 10 bases left in between. This CDR3 has 15 amino acids. The DNA for the CDR3 is TGTGCCAGCAGTTTAAGGGGTTCTCTGAACACTGAAGCTTTCTTT. Amino acid sequence: CASSLRGSLNTEAFF.

This clone was detected only a few times. The gene calls are TRBV4-3 and TRBJ1-2; D not resolved. Trimming shortened V by 1 base and J by 7 bases, and 22 bases separated the two germline ends. The CDR3 is made up of 17 amino acids. In germline, CDR1 is LGHNA, CDR2 YSLEER. CDR3 DNA sequence: TGCGCCAGCAGCCAAGCGACCCACGGCCGCGGACGGGGTGGCTACACCTTC. It yields the protein CASSQATHGRGRGGYTF.

The V and J genes are TRBV6-6 and TRBJ1-3; a weak D match, TRBD1 (6 bases). From germline, CDR1 is MNHNY and CDR2 SVGAGI (reference sequence). Deletions cut 7 bases from V and 0 bases from J, with 13 bases between. The CDR3 loop spans 15 amino acids. CDR3: CASTGQFSSGNTIYF. In nucleotides, the CDR3 is TGTGCCAGCACTGGACAGTTTAGCTCTGGAAACACCATATATTTT.

The chain couples TRBV2 to TRBJ1-5; 7 bases agree with TRBD1. V lost 5 bases, J lost 2 bases, and 6 bases stayed unmatched. CDR1 is SNHLY, CDR2 FYNNEI, per germline. The CDR3 covers 15 residues. The CDR3 sequence: CASSQGGRGNQPQHF. The CDR3 nucleotides read TGTGCCAGCAGTCAGGGGGGCAGGGGCAATCAGCCCCAGCATTTT.

The chain uses TRBV5-4 and TRBJ1-5, with 9 bases fitting TRBD1. Germline V gives CDR1 SGHNT, CDR2 YYREEE (reference sequence). J lost 4 bases, V lost 0 bases, and 8 bases had no gene match. The CDR3 length is 17 residues. The CDR3 nucleotides are TGTGCCAGCAGCTTGGCCAAACGGGACAGGGATAATCAGCCCCAGCATTTT. This codes for CASSLAKRDRDNQPQHF.